The sequence of this T cell receptor beta chain was determined in a study of cytomegalovirus exposure and HLA in healthy donors (dated by TCRdb to about 2017). Looking at the study overall: According to an earlier analysis of a few hundred of the donors, roughly 180 million T cells yielded over 90 million unique TCR beta sequences and about 280 Gb of sequence data. Using immunosequencing, the study profiled T cell repertoires from some 670 subjects and related those repertoires to cytomegalovirus serostatus. Typing coverage varied by locus: roughly 620-640 donors for A, B, C, DRB1 and DQB1; roughly 520 for DQA1; more than 600 for DPA1; approximately 490 for DPB1. Roughly five DR-DQ haplotypes were handled as single units for association and clustering, since linkage in the cohort was strong. Along with the approximately 650-subject first cohort, a separate validation cohort of 120 different subjects was used. The genetic ancestry cluster associated with self-reported Caucasian donors included 70% to 85% of the 300 to 450 genotyped donors. HLA typing included class I and class II loci at four-digit resolution. Roughly 300 gigabases of sequencing data and around 88 million unique TCR sequences made up an early release that covered some 640 HLA-typed donors. All discovery cohort repertoires had been generated using a single sequencing platform. In the later analysis, no new phenotypic data were used to find candidate immune exposures; instead, reliance was placed on TCR beta sequences and their occurrence across donors. In an earlier analysis of more than 550 of the donors, high-throughput TCR beta sequencing was used to judge whether each TCR beta V gene segment behaved as functional or pseudogenic. Among some 410 genotyped donors of the cohort, an average of around 250,000 unique TCR beta nucleotide sequences was sequenced per donor, of which 15% to 20% were non-productive. The study combined high-throughput TCR immunosequencing, statistical association of individual TCRs with disease status, and machine learning to predict cytomegalovirus infection status. The study aimed to test whether signatures of past pathogen exposure could be identified by cataloging public T cell receptors. Genome-wide SNP genotypes for about 55% of the roughly 670 donors were used in a later genetic analysis, which treated that subset as a discovery cohort. Alongside the repertoire data, information on donor age, sex, ethnicity and CMV serostatus was compiled. A later analysis re-examined previously published TCR beta repertoires from about 700 donors and added high-resolution HLA genotyping to investigate patterns of TCR occurrence. The full study reports these points: The classifier was reported to diagnose cytomegalovirus status with high specificity and sensitivity in both the original and validation cohorts. In a later analysis, TCR association rates were found to vary across HLA loci, with the most associated TCRs seen for DRB1 alleles and the fewest for HLA-C alleles. The study listed 150 to 200 TCR beta chains as associated with cytomegalovirus. At a false discovery rate of 0.05, a later analysis linked roughly 17,000 TCR beta sequences to specific HLA alleles. Compared with the roughly 710-donor mean, donors in an Asian-associated ancestry cluster had fewer N-insertions in productive TCRs, according to a later genetic analysis. Most TCR sequences were observed very rarely across donors, whereas some public TCRs were present in many individuals. The earlier analysis of 587 of the donors excluded around 17 rarely observed V segments, including chromosome 9 orphons, because counts were too low. Linkage disequilibrium might explain the correlated functional status among segregating V segments, but an unknown experimental factor could not be ruled out. In a later analysis, HLA-associated TCR beta chains showed more clonal expansion and lower generation probabilities than non-associated chains that were equally common. The sequencing pipeline was judged likely to have produced a cluster of highly shared sequence variants as a technical artifact. An association between a missense DCLRE1C variant and V-gene and J-gene trimming of TCR beta chains was found in a later genetic analysis and replicated in an independent cohort. An earlier analysis of several hundred of the donors showed that most TCR beta V segments appeared in productive rearrangements either about 87% or about 30% of the time, which broadly matched IMGT annotations. A later analysis found that most CMV-associated TCR beta chains appeared HLA-restricted, with HLA associations seemingly driven largely by CMV exposure. A few of the identified cytomegalovirus-associated TCR beta chains were confirmed in vitro to be specific for cytomegalovirus antigens. A further reported finding was that TCR beta sequences accurately predicted the HLA-A and HLA-B alleles for most subjects in the first cohort. It was suggested by the authors that the approach could potentially be generalized to other disease states and immunological phenotypes. When HLA alleles, especially DR and DQ, strongly co-occurred, TCR associations were difficult to assign to individual alleles. CMV serostatus was the only immune exposure information available for the cohort. A later analysis reported that several top co-occurrence clusters appeared linked to parvovirus B19, influenza, CMV and Epstein-Barr virus. This cohort had only TCR beta chains sequenced, and the lack of alpha or paired-chain data limited which features could be detected. Sequencing depth was assumed to be roughly uniform across donors in the presence/absence analyses, though that assumption may not hold. Some IMGT-functional V segments, including TRBV6-2 and TRBV6-3, could not be distinguished by the 87-base-pair reads and were therefore excluded. Because HLA typing was missing for some donors at each locus, association tests included only the typed subset.

The cohort was made up of several hundred healthy bone marrow donors. At the time of sampling, every cohort member was nominally healthy, though immune exposures that went unrecorded were likely present. The donor was CMV seronegative and belonged to the group of under 400 seronegative cohort members. A peripheral blood sample was collected from each donor, and TCR beta sequencing was performed on peripheral blood mononuclear cells. The Qiagen DNeasy Blood Extraction Kit was used to extract genomic DNA from the blood cell samples. Points on this clone: Its antigen target is currently unknown. Base quality data are lacking; no much larger clone is found one base away.

The library was prepared using the immunoSEQ multiplex PCR assay. For the multiplex PCR, a mixture combining 60 forward primers for TCR Vbeta segments and 13 reverse primers for TCR Jbeta segments was used. Amplification of the CDR3 region of rearranged TCR beta genes was performed with a multiplex PCR assay on genomic DNA. The Illumina HiSeq System was used to sequence the amplified TCR beta libraries as 87-base-pair reads. Per the original workflow: Across the 670 or so repertoires, a later analysis counted tens of millions of unique TCR beta chains, roughly 11 million of which were shared by at least two donors. Raw reads were error-corrected and collapsed into unique sequences by a nearest-neighbor algorithm in which closely related sequences were merged to remove PCR and sequencing errors. CDR3 sequences were aligned to IMGT reference sequences to assign V, D and J gene segments. For a sequence to be retained, at least a six-nucleotide match to both a V gene segment and a J gene segment was required. A rearrangement counted as productive if the CDR3 had no stop codons and remained in frame with V and J, and every other rearrangement counted as non-productive. CDR3 was defined according to IMGT convention as the region running from the second conserved V-encoded cysteine to the conserved J-encoded phenylalanine. The earlier analysis of more than 450 of the donors excluded sequences that lacked an unambiguous match to a single V gene segment. An earlier analysis of 587 of the donors classified V segments as functional when productive rearrangements were above 56.7% and as segregating when the standard deviation between donors was above 5%. A statistical classification framework was built for diagnosing cytomegalovirus status from the catalog of TCR beta chain sequences. A later analysis assigned V and J genes by comparing TCR nucleotide sequences with IMGT/GENE-DB human TR gene sequences. The TCRdist pipeline was used in a later analysis to assign CDR3 sequences and most-parsimonious VDJ recombination scenarios. In a later analysis, every TCR beta chain was defined by the combination of its CDR3 amino acid sequence and its V-gene family, and reads without a unique V-gene family were dropped. In a later analysis, several hundred highly shared, low-generation-probability nucleotide sequences were removed to address suspected cross-contamination and a sequencing artifact. For each public chain, a later analysis derived a clonal expansion index from normalized ranks of inferred template counts within each repertoire. A later analysis computed generation probabilities with a VDJ recombination model fitted to out-of-frame rearrangements, and checked the results against IGoR. In a later analysis, TCR-TCR, TCR-HLA and TCR-CMV co-occurrence was scored with hypergeometric tests, and a repertoire-size bias correction was applied to TCR pairs. To estimate false discovery rates, a later analysis permuted the HLA or CMV assignments 20 times. In a later analysis, co-occurring TCRs were grouped using DBSCAN, and TCRdist sequence similarity was added for clustering within HLA-allele-positive subsets. Repertoires with fewer than 30,000 or more than 120,000 public chains, plus five repertoires with anomalous nucleotide sharing, were excluded from co-occurrence clustering. The table was pulled from immuneACCESS by TCRdb, which kept in-frame rearrangements only. Such tables lose some clones; where checked, under half of the loss comes from unresolved V genes, and the rest has no known cause. That table furnishes V, J and clone size, whereas the DNA furnished D and trimming. The sample has 150,000 to 200,000 clones on record, about three quarters of them singletons. The biggest ten clones account for approximately 3% of the sample.

Germline trimming: 3 bases from V, 5 bases from J; junction bases outside gene matches: 15. The CDR3, cysteine through phenylalanine, is 19 amino acids long. Only CDR3 DNA remains: 57 bases, in frame from the first base. In the germline V gene, CDR1 corresponds to SGHAT and CDR2 to FQNNGV. The sequence is built from TRBV11-2 and TRBJ2-1, with 11 central nucleotides matching TRBD2. The sequence came from a woman in her forties in good health and CMV-seronegative. Sequenced: PBMCs. Here the CDR3 is given as CASSLASVFLAGGNNEQFF. The DNA sequence is as follows: TGTGCCAGCAGCTTGGCCTCTGTCTTTCTAGCGGGGGGAAACAATGAGCAGTTCTTC.